This is a list of T cell receptor beta chains from one sample in a study of cytomegalovirus exposure and HLA in healthy donors. Libraries were prepared by immunoSEQ multiplex PCR; TCRdb keeps only in-frame clonotypes and omits some of them. The profile shows 100,000 to 150,000 clones, about 8.5% of them singletons. The sequencing sample was made of PBMCs. These receptors were obtained from a man in his forties in good health and CMV-seronegative. Each CDR3 is given with its conserved first and last residue. Each record gives: V gene, J gene, clone size, CDR3 protein. Clone size appears in some rows only: once, few, many, or a class for an expanded clone.

V: TRBV14; J: TRBJ1-2; size: few; CDR3: CASSQVPSYGYTF
V: TRBV27; J: TRBJ2-2; size: NA; CDR3: CASSLLYSSGELFF
V: TRBV30; J: TRBJ1-6; size: NA; CDR3: CAWSRQGNSPLHF
V: TRBV27; J: TRBJ2-2; size: few; CDR3: CASIPAGGFVGELFF
V: TRBV5-4; J: TRBJ2-3; size: few; CDR3: CASTSGLATDTQYF
V: TRBV9; J: TRBJ2-5; size: few; CDR3: CASSPLMEQETQYF
V: TRBV30; J: TRBJ1-1; size: few; CDR3: CAWSVRGLMNTEAFF
V: TRBV10-1; J: TRBJ2-5; size: NA; CDR3: CASSERQTGTQYF
V: TRBV2; J: TRBJ2-7; size: NA; CDR3: CASRGGTGSSYEQYF
V: TRBV19; J: TRBJ2-2; size: NA; CDR3: CASTSGIPNTGELFF
V: TRBV28; J: TRBJ1-2; size: few; CDR3: CASSAPGQGAKGYTF
V: TRBV19; J: TRBJ1-2; size: NA; CDR3: CASTLRGDGYTF
V: TRBV5-6; J: TRBJ1-1; size: few; CDR3: CASSLTDIEAFF
V: TRBV5-4; J: TRBJ2-1; size: NA; CDR3: CASSLGVSGGYNEQFF
V: TRBV4-2; J: TRBJ1-6; size: NA; CDR3: CASSQGTGGLDSPLHF
V: TRBV19; J: TRBJ2-3; size: NA; CDR3: CASNGGSTDTQYF
V: TRBV19; J: TRBJ1-5; size: NA; CDR3: CASRPAGNSNQPQHF
V: TRBV7-8; J: TRBJ1-6; size: NA; CDR3: CASSLGRAVESPLHF
V: TRBV9; J: TRBJ1-6; size: few; CDR3: CASSPRTAVNSPLHF
V: TRBV25-1; J: TRBJ1-1; size: few; CDR3: CASKAVHRGNTEAFF
V: TRBV5-1; J: TRBJ2-1; size: few; CDR3: CASRAGVQFYNEQFF
V: TRBV15; J: TRBJ2-5; size: few; CDR3: CATSRDVAGGAETQYF
V: TRBV7-9; J: TRBJ1-1; size: NA; CDR3: CASSSGRTEAFF
V: TRBV29-1; J: TRBJ1-2; size: few; CDR3: CSVARYGTAPDNYGYTF
V: TRBV4-2; J: TRBJ2-1; size: NA; CDR3: CASSQDAGAHNEQFF
V: TRBV4-3; J: TRBJ2-1; size: NA; CDR3: CASSRRTGTGVVDEQFF
V: TRBV20-1; J: TRBJ1-1; size: few; CDR3: CRFGVGTEAFF
V: TRBV9; J: TRBJ2-1; size: few; CDR3: CASSVAITYNEQFF
V: TRBV7-6; J: TRBJ1-6; size: few; CDR3: CASSLESGGRGNSPLHF
V: TRBV6-5; J: TRBJ2-7; size: few; CDR3: CASSYLDLTKQYF
V: TRBV5-4; J: TRBJ1-1; size: few; CDR3: CASSQGGTEAFF
V: TRBV7-2; J: TRBJ2-5; size: NA; CDR3: CASSRRDYHQETQYF
V: TRBV18; J: TRBJ2-3; size: few; CDR3: CASSPGGSDTQYF
V: TRBV27; J: TRBJ2-3; size: few; CDR3: CASSLIGTSGGSDTQYF
V: TRBV4-2; J: TRBJ2-3; size: NA; CDR3: CASSPAPGDTQYF
V: TRBV10-3; J: TRBJ1-2; size: few; CDR3: CAIKNEGSGGYTF
V: TRBV5-1; J: TRBJ1-1; size: few; CDR3: CASVVGERNTEAFF
V: TRBV29-1; J: TRBJ2-4; size: few; CDR3: CSVGQGDIQYF
V: TRBV6-6; J: TRBJ1-2; size: NA; CDR3: CASSYAGSSNYGYTF